This entry features one T cell receptor beta chain sequence. Its antigen is currently unknown. Primers included in the PCR were 60 Vbeta and 13 Jbeta primers. Measured with immunoSEQ multiplex PCR; TCRdb has only the in-frame clones, and not every one. The sample consists of some 150,000 clones, approximately 79% of them appearing once. V lost 1 base and J lost 5, with 8 bases in between. This CDR3 has 14 amino acids. CDR1 is SGHTA, CDR2 FQGNSA, per germline. This record comes from a study of cytomegalovirus exposure and HLA in healthy donors. Points from the study as a whole: Owing to their indistinguishability, certain V segments, notably TRBV6-2 and TRBV6-3, were excluded. Earlier analysis found most TCR beta V segments productive about 87% or about 30% of the time. Later work associated around 18,000 TCR beta sequences with HLA alleles at 0.05 false discovery rate. In a later analysis, HLA-associated beta chains showed higher expansion and lower generation probabilities than comparable chains.

Sequencing was carried out using PBMCs. The V call is TRBV7-2, the J call TRBJ1-4, with D unclear. The TCR was taken from a male donor in good health and CMV-seronegative. In nucleotides, the CDR3 is TGTGCCAGCAGCTTAGGAGGCATGAATGAAAAACTGTTTTTT. Encoded protein: CASSLGGMNEKLFF.